This paragraph reports one T cell receptor (beta chain). This sample is drawn from a study of preoperative IRX-2 immunotherapy in early breast cancer. Sample treatment: preoperative locoregional IRX-2 cytokine immunotherapy. Preoperative locoregional IRX-2 cytokine immunotherapy was tested in the phase Ib source study. Using immunoSEQ multiplex PCR, the repertoire was profiled, and TCRdb retains in-frame clones only, with some absent. This sample has around 57,000 clones, with around 94% found just once. The TCR comes from a human donor with breast cancer. Sampling was carried out from a patient treated with IRX-2 immunotherapy.

CDR3 DNA: TGTGCCAGCAGTTCAGTAGCGGGGGGTCTCAATGAGCAGTTCTTC. It is translated as CASSSVAGGLNEQFF. V gene TRBV27 combines with J gene TRBJ2-1, with TRBD2 matching 10 bases. The CDR3 contains 15 residues. J gave up 6 bases and V 4 bases, and 6 bases lay outside the gene matches. CDR1 and CDR2 (germline): MNHEY, SMNVEV (reference sequence).